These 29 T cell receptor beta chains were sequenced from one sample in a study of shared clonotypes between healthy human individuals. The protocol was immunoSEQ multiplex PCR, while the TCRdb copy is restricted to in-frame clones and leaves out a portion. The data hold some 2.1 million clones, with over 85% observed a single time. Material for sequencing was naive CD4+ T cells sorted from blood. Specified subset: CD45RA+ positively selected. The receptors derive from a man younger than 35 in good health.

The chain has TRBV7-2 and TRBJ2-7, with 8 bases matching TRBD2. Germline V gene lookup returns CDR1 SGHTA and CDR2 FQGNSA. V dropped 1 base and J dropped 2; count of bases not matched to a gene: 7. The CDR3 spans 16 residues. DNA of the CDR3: TGTGCCAGCAGCTTAGAAGCTAGCGGGCTTCCCTACGAGCAGTACTTC. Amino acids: CASSLEASGLPYEQYF.

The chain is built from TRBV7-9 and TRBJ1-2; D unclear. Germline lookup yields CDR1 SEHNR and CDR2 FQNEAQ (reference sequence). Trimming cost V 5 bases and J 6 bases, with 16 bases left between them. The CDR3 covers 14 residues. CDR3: CASSQIDRYDGYTF. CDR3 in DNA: TGTGCCAGCAGCCAAATTGACCGCTACGATGGCTACACCTTC.

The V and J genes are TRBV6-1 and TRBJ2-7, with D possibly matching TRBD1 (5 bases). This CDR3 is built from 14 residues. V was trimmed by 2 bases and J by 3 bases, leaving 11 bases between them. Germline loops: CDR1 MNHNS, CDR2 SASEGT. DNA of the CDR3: TGTGCCAGCAGTGAACAGGGAATGAGCTACGAGCAGTACTTC. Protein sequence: CASSEQGMSYEQYF.

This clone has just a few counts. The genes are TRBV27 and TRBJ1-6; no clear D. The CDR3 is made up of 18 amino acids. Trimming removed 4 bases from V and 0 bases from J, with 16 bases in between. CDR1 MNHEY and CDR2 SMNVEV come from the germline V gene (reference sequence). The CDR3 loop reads CASSSRQVVSSYNSPLHF. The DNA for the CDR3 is TGTGCCAGCAGTTCCCGGCAGGTCGTAAGCTCCTATAATTCACCCCTCCACTTT.

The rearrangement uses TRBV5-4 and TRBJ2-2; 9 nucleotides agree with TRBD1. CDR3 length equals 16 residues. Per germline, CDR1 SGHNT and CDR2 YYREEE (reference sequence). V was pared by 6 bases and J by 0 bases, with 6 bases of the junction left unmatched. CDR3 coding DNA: TGTGCCAGCAACACAGGGGGCAACTCGAACACCGGGGAGCTGTTTTTT. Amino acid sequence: CASNTGGNSNTGELFF.

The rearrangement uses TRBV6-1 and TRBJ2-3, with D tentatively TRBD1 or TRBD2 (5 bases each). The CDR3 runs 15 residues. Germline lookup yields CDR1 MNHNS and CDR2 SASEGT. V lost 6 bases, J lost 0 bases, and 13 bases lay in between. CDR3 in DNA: TGTGCCAGCAGAAATGGGGGTACTAGCACAGATACGCAGTATTTT. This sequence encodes CASRNGGTSTDTQYF.

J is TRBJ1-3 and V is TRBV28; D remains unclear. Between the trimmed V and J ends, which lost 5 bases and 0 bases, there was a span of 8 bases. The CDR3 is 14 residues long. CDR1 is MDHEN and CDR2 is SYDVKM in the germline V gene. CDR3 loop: CASSKQFSGNTIYF. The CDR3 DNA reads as TGTGCCAGCAGTAAACAGTTCTCTGGAAACACCATATATTTT.

CDR3 region: CASSKGRETMNGRNNEQFF. CDR3 nucleotide sequence: TGTGCCAGCAGTAAAGGGCGGGAGACAATGAATGGACGCAACAATGAGCAGTTCTTC. The chain couples TRBV6-1 to TRBJ2-1; 7 bases agree with TRBD2. Germline V lookup: CDR1 MNHNS, CDR2 SASEGT. V lost 5 bases and J lost 5; bases outside the gene matches: 21. The CDR3 has 19 amino acids.

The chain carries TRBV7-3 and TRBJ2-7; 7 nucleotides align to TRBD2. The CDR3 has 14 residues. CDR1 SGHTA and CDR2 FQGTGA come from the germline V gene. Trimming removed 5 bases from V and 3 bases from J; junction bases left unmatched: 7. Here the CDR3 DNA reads TGTGCCAGCAGCCCGGGGGGTTTTGGCTACGAGCAGTACTTC. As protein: CASSPGGFGYEQYF.

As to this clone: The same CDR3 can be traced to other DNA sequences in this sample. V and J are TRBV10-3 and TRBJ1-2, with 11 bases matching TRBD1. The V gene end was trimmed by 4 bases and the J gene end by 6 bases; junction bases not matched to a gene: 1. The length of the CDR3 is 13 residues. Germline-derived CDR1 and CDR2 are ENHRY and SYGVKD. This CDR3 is CAISGTGGDGYTF. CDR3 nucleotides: TGTGCCATCAGTGGGACAGGGGGCGATGGCTACACCTTC.

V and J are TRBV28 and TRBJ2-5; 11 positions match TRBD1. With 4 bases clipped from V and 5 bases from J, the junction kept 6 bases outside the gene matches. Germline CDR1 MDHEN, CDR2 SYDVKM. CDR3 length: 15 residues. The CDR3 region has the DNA TGTGCCAGCAGTTCGGGGGACAGGGGGTTGGAGACCCAGTACTTC. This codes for CASSSGDRGLETQYF.

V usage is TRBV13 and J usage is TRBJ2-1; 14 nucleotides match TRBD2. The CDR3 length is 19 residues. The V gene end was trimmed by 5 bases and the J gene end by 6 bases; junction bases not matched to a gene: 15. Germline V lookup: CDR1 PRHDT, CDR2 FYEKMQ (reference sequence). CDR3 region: CASSPAPGLAGEHLNEQFF. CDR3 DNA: TGTGCCAGCAGCCCCGCCCCGGGACTAGCGGGAGAACACCTCAATGAGCAGTTCTTC.

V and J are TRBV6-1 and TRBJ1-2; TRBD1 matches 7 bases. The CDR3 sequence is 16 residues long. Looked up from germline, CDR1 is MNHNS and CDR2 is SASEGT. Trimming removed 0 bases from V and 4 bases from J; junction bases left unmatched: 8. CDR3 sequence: CASSEAGLGQLYGYTF. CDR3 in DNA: TGTGCCAGCAGTGAAGCTGGGTTGGGACAGCTCTATGGCTACACCTTC.

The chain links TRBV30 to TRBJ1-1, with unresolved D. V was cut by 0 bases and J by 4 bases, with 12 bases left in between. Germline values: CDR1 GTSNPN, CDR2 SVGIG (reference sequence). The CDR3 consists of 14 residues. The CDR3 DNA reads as TGTGCCTGGAGTGTGGACTATTGGGGCACTGAAGCTTTCTTT. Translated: CAWSVDYWGTEAFF.

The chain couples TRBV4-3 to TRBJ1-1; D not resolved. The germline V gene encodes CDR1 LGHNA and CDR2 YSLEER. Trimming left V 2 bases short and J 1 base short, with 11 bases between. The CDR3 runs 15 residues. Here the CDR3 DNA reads TGCGCCAGCAGCCAATCTGCAACAACGAACACTGAAGCTTTCTTT. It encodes CASSQSATTNTEAFF.

The CDR3 loop is CASSGQRWGETQYF. The DNA for the CDR3 is TGTGCCAGTAGCGGCCAGCGGTGGGGGGAGACCCAGTACTTC. This chain links TRBV19 with TRBJ2-5; possibly TRBD1 or TRBD2 for D (5 bases each). Trimming pared 6 bases from V and 5 bases from J, leaving 16 bases between. CDR1 and CDR2 (germline): LNHDA, SQIVND (reference sequence). The CDR3 spans 14 residues. Combining the CDR3 with reference TRBV19 and TRBJ2-5 gives the whole variable domain DGGITQSPKYLFRKEGQNVTLSCEQNLNHDAMYWYRQDPGQGLRLIYYSQIVNDFQKGDIAEGYSVSREKKESFPLTVTSAQKNPTAFYLCASSGQRWGETQYFGPGTRLLVL.

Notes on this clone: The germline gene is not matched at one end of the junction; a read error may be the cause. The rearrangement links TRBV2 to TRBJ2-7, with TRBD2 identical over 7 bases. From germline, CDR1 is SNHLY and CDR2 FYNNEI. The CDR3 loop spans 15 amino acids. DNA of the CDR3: TGTGCCAGCAGTGAAGCGCGGGGGACTCTAGCGCCCGGGGATTTC. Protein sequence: CASSEARGTLAPGDF. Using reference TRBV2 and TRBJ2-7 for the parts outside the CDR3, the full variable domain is EPEVTQTPSHQVTQMGQEVILRCVPISNHLYFYWYRQILGQKVEFLVSFYNNEISEKSEIFDDQFSVERPDGSNFTLKIRSTKLEDSAMYFCASSEARGTLAPGDFGPGTRLTVT.

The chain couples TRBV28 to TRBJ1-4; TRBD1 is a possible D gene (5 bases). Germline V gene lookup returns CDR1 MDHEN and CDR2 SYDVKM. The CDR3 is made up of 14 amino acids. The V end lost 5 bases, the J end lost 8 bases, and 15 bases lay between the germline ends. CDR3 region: CASSPAGAGEKLFF. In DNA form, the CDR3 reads TGTGCCAGCAGTCCCGCCGGGGCCGGCGAAAAACTGTTTTTT.

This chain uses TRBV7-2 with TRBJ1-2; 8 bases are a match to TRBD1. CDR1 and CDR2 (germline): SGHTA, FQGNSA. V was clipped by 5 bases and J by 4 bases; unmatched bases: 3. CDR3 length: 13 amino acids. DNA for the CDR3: TGTGCCAGCAGCCCGGGACAGGCCTATGGCTACACCTTC. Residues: CASSPGQAYGYTF.

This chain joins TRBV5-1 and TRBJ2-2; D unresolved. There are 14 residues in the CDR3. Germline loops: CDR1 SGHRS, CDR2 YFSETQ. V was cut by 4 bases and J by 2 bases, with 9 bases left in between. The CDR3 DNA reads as TGCGCCAGCAGCCGGTTTACTAACACCGGGGAGCTGTTTTTT. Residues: CASSRFTNTGELFF.

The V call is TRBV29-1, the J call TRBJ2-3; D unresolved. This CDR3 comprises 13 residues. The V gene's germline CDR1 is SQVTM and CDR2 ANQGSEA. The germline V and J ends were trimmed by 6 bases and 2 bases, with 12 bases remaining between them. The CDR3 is CSVATIYTDTQYF. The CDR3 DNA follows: TGCAGCGTGGCAACAATTTACACAGATACGCAGTATTTT.

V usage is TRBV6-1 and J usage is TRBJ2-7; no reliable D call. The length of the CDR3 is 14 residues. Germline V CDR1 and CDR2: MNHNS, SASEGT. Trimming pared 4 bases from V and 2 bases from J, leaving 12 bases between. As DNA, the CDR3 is TGTGCCAGCAGTGGACGGACGATAACCTACGAGCAGTACTTC. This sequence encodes CASSGRTITYEQYF.

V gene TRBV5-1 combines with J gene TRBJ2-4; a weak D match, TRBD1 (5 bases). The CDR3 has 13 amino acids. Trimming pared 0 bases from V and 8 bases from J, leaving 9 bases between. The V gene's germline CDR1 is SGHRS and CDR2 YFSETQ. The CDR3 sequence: CASSLARDDIQYF. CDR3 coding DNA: TGCGCCAGCAGCTTGGCCAGGGATGACATTCAGTACTTC. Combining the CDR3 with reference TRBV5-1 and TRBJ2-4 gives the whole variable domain KAGVTQTPRYLIKTRGQQVTLSCSPISGHRSVSWYQQTPGQGLQFLFEYFSETQRNKGNFPGRFSGRQFSNSRSEMNVSTLELGDSALYLCASSLARDDIQYFGAGTRLSVL.

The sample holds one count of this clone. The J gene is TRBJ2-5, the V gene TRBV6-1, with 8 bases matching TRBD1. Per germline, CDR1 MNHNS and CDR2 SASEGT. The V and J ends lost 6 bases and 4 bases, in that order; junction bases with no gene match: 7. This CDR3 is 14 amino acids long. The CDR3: CASRATGVGETQYF. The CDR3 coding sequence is TGTGCCAGCAGGGCGACAGGGGTAGGAGAGACCCAGTACTTC.

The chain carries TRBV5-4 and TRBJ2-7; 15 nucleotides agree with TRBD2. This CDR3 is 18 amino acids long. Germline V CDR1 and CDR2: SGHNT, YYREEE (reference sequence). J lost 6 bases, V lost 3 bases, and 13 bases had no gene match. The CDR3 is CASSSRDKGLAGGGEQYF. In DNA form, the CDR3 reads TGTGCCAGCAGCTCCCGGGACAAGGGACTAGCGGGAGGAGGCGAGCAGTACTTC.

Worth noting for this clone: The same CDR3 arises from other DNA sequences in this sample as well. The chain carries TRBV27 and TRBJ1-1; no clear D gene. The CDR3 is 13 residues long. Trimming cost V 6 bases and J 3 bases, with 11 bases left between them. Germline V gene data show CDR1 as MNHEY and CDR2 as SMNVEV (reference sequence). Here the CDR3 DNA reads TGTGCCAGCAGCCGAACCGGGTACACTGAAGCTTTCTTT. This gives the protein CASSRTGYTEAFF.

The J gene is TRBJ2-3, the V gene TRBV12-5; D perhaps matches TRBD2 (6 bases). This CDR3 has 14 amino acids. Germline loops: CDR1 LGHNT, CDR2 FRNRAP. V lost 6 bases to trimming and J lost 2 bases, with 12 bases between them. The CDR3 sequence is CASGEGDSTDTQYF. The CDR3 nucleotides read TGTGCTAGTGGCGAAGGGGACTCCACAGATACGCAGTATTTT.

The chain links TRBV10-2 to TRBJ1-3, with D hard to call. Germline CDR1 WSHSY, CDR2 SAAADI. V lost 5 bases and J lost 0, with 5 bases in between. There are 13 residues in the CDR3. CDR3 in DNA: TGCGCCAGCAGTCGGGGCTCTGGAAACACCATATATTTT. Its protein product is CASSRGSGNTIYF.

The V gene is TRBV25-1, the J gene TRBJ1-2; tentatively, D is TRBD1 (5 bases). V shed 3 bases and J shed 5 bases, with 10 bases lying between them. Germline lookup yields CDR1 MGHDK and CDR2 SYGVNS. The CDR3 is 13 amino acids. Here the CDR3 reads CASSELGGYGYTF. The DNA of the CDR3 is TGTGCCAGCAGTGAGCTTGGGGGGTATGGCTACACCTTC.